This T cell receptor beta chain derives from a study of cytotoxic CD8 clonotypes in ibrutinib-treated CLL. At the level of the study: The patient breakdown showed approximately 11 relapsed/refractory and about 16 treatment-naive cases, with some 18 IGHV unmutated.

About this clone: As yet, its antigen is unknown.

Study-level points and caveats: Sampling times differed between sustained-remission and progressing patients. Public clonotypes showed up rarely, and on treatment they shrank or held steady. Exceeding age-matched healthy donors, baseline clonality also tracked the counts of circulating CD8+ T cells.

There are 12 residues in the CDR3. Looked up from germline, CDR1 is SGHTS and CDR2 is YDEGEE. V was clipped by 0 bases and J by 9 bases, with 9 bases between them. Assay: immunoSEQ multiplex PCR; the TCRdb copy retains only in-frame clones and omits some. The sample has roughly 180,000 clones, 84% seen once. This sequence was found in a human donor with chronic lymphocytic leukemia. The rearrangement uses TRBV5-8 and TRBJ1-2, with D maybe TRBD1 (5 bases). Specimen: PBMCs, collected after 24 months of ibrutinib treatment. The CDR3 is CASSLGQGSYTF. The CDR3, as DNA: TGTGCCAGCAGCTTGGGGCAGGGAAGCTACACCTTC.